The 24 T cell receptor beta chains below come from one sample, sequenced in a study of T cells in Graves' hyperthyroidism and ophthalmopathy. RNA transcripts served as the template for amplifying TCR beta CDR3 regions. The HTBI primer set served for first-round RT-PCR of the TCR CDR3. TCRdb analysed the multiplex PCR reads with MiXCR anew, one entry per CDR3 protein. The table has some 460,000 distinct CDR3 sequences, approximately 14% seen once. The sequenced sample was blood. All receptors come from a woman aged 18-29 years with Graves' hyperthyroidism.

This clonotype was counted only a few times. The chain joins TRBV9 to TRBJ2-3, with TRBD2 identical over 7 bases. In germline, CDR1 is SGDLS, CDR2 YYNGEE. The CDR3 spans 17 residues. Trimming took 3 bases from V and 0 from J; bases not matched to a gene: 10. The CDR3 loop is CASSDPLAETSTDTQYF. The CDR3 coding sequence is TGTGCCAGCAGCGACCCTCTAGCGGAGACAAGCACAGATACGCAGTATTTT.

This clonotype was picked up many times. V usage is TRBV20-1 and J usage is TRBJ1-2; 10 bases fit TRBD1. CDR1 is DFQATT, CDR2 SNEGSKA, per germline (reference sequence). The CDR3 has 15 amino acids. With 0 bases clipped from V and 4 bases from J, the junction kept 5 bases outside the gene matches. CDR3 loop: CSARDPGQGIYGYTF. The CDR3 coding sequence is TGCAGTGCTAGAGATCCGGGACAGGGGATCTATGGCTACACCTTC.

The chain carries TRBV7-2 and TRBJ2-7, with a possible D match to TRBD1 (5 bases). The V and J ends lost 5 bases and 1 base respectively, with 12 bases between them. This CDR3 is 14 amino acids long. Germline loops: CDR1 SGHTA, CDR2 FQGNSA. The DNA for the CDR3 is TGTGCCAGCAGCCGTCAGGGCCAGTCCTACGAGCAGTACTTC. This sequence encodes CASSRQGQSYEQYF.

This clonotype occurred many times. The chain recombines TRBV11-2 with TRBJ2-7; TRBD1 or TRBD2 may be the D gene (5 bases each). Germline V gene sequence: CDR1 SGHAT, CDR2 FQNNGV. The CDR3 consists of 11 residues. Deletions cut 7 bases from V and 4 bases from J, with 8 bases between. CDR3 sequence reads: CASTEGYEQYF. CDR3 in DNA: TGTGCCAGCACCGAGGGGTACGAGCAGTACTTC.

This clonotype has ten or more counts. The V call is TRBV3-1, the J call TRBJ2-1; perhaps TRBD2 as D (5 bases). Germline CDR1 and CDR2: LGHDT and YNNKEL (reference sequence). Trimming shortened V by 4 bases and J by 7 bases, and 8 bases separated the two germline ends. The CDR3 is 12 residues long. The CDR3 protein is CASSRGGNEQFF. Here the CDR3 DNA reads TGTGCCAGCAGCCGTGGCGGGAATGAGCAGTTCTTC.

A few counts support this clonotype. This chain connects TRBV5-4 to TRBJ1-6; unclear D gene. V lost 1 base and J lost 8, with 7 bases in between. The CDR3 sequence is 13 residues long. CDR1 is SGHNT, CDR2 YYREEE, per germline (reference sequence). The CDR3 region has the DNA TGTGCCAGCAGCTTGAGCAGCCATTCACCCCTCCACTTT. It specifies CASSLSSHSPLHF.

The chain links TRBV2 to TRBJ2-1, with D possibly being TRBD1 (6 bases). The CDR3 length is 15 residues. The V gene's germline CDR1 is SNHLY and CDR2 FYNNEI. Trimming pared 3 bases from V and 0 bases from J, leaving 9 bases between. In nucleotides, the CDR3 is TGTGCCAGCAGTGATTGGGGGCCCTCCTACAATGAGCAGTTCTTC. This codes for CASSDWGPSYNEQFF.

In this sample, this clonotype turned up many times. The CDR3 sequence is CASREQTGDGYTF. The CDR3 DNA reads as TGTGCCAGCAGGGAGCAGACAGGGGATGGCTACACCTTC. This chain links TRBV2 with TRBJ1-2; 8 bases map to TRBD1. Germline V gene lookup returns CDR1 SNHLY and CDR2 FYNNEI. With V trimmed by 6 bases and J by 6 bases, 6 bases remained unmatched. The CDR3 covers 13 residues.

The V call is TRBV4-3, the J call TRBJ2-1; D may match TRBD1 or TRBD2 (5 bases each). V was trimmed by 0 bases and J by 3 bases, leaving 9 bases between them. CDR1 is LGHNA, CDR2 YSLEER, per germline. The CDR3 is 15 residues long. CDR3 coding DNA: TGCGCCAGCAGCCAAGATGGGGACGGCTACAATGAGCAGTTCTTC. Amino acid sequence: CASSQDGDGYNEQFF.

V and J are TRBV4-1 and TRBJ1-4; D remains ambiguous. V was pared by 0 bases and J by 8 bases, with 10 bases between. Germline V gene sequence: CDR1 MGHRA, CDR2 YSYEKL. CDR3 length equals 14 residues. CDR3: CASSQDALAEKLFF. The CDR3 DNA sequence: TGCGCCAGCAGCCAAGATGCCTTAGCGGAAAAACTGTTTTTT.

V usage is TRBV11-2 and J usage is TRBJ2-1, with TRBD2 identical over 9 bases. Trimming cost V 6 bases and J 9 bases; bases outside gene matches: 12. Germline loops: CDR1 SGHAT, CDR2 FQNNGV. This CDR3 region has 15 residues. The CDR3, as DNA: TGTGCCAGCAGTTGGGGCGGGGGGGGGGGGGGTGAGCAGTTCTTC. Its protein product is CASSWGGGGGGEQFF.

Regarding this clonotype: A single base separates this from a much larger clone, so it may be a read error. This chain connects TRBV5-1 to TRBJ2-7, with unresolved D. The V end was cut by 4 bases, the J end by 5 bases, with 10 bases between. Germline V CDR1 and CDR2: SGHRS, YFSETQ. This CDR3 region has 12 residues. CDR3 DNA sequence: TGCGCCAGCAGCCGCCCGACCCACGAGCAGTACTTC. This sequence encodes CASSRPTHEQYF.

The rearrangement uses TRBV20-1 and TRBJ2-7; D is unresolved. Trimming stripped 3 bases from V and 7 bases from J, with 7 bases between. Germline lookup yields CDR1 DFQATT and CDR2 SNEGSKA (reference sequence). The CDR3 is 10 amino acids. CDR3 protein: CSASTGEQYF. CDR3 DNA sequence: TGCAGTGCTAGTACCGGGGAGCAGTACTTC.

This clonotype was detected only a few times. The genes are TRBV2 and TRBJ2-3; a weak D match, TRBD1 (5 bases). With 5 bases removed from V and 0 bases from J, the gap between germline ends came to 12 bases. The CDR3 length is 15 residues. Germline values: CDR1 SNHLY, CDR2 FYNNEI. CDR3 nucleotide sequence: TGTGCCAGCAGTACAGGACAACCTAGCACAGATACGCAGTATTTT. It encodes CASSTGQPSTDTQYF.

This clonotype was seen more than once but under ten times. DNA of the CDR3: TGTGCCAGCAGTCCTCGAGGGGAATACACTGAAGCTTTCTTT. This encodes CASSPRGEYTEAFF. The chain joins TRBV6-2 or TRBV6-3 to TRBJ1-1; the D gene is possibly TRBD1 (5 bases). Germline assignment: CDR1 MNHEY and CDR2 SVGEGT. V was clipped by 5 bases and J by 3 bases, with 13 bases between them. The CDR3 contains 14 residues.

This clonotype was recorded many times. The chain is built from TRBV28 and TRBJ1-2; 9 bases map to TRBD1. CDR1 is MDHEN and CDR2 is SYDVKM in the germline V gene. V lost 5 bases to trimming and J lost 8 bases; unmatched junction nucleotides: 6. The CDR3 has 13 amino acids. The CDR3 loop is CASSPGQGRGYTF. The DNA of the CDR3 is TGTGCCAGCAGTCCGGGACAGGGCCGGGGCTACACCTTC.

There are many counts of this clonotype. The genes are TRBV7-3 and TRBJ1-1, with D uncertain. Germline CDR1 SGHTA, CDR2 FQGTGA. This CDR3 has 13 residues. Trimming pared 5 bases from V and 1 base from J, leaving 8 bases between. The CDR3 spells CASSTNWNTEAFF. The CDR3 DNA is TGTGCCAGCAGCACTAATTGGAACACTGAAGCTTTCTTT.

This clonotype was counted a few times. This chain connects TRBV12-3 or TRBV12-4 to TRBJ2-5, with D uncertain. The CDR3 spans 13 residues. V was clipped by 2 bases and J by 10 bases, with 14 bases between them. The CDR3, as DNA: TGTGCCAGCAGTTTAACAGCTACCGATGACCAGTACTTC. This translates into CASSLTATDDQYF.

Ten or more counts support this clonotype. The gene calls are TRBV6-2 or TRBV6-3 and TRBJ1-1; the D gene is possibly TRBD1 (5 bases). CDR1 is MNHEY, CDR2 SVGEGT, per germline. The CDR3 runs 13 residues. V lost 8 bases and J lost 1, with 11 bases in between. In nucleotides, the CDR3 is TGTGCCAGCCTCTTGGGACGGAACACTGAAGCTTTCTTT. Encoded protein: CASLLGRNTEAFF.

The V call is TRBV20-1, the J call TRBJ1-5; no clear D. Trimming stripped 1 base from V and 7 bases from J, with 14 bases between. Germline CDR1 reads DFQATT; CDR2 reads SNEGSKA (reference sequence). This CDR3 is 14 amino acids long. CDR3 DNA sequence: TGCAGTGCTAGAGTCGTGGGCGAGGGACAGCCCCAGCATTTT. It specifies CSARVVGEGQPQHF.

In its sample, this clonotype was seen a few times. The genes are TRBV5-5 and TRBJ1-2, with D perhaps matching TRBD1 (5 bases). V dropped 5 bases and J dropped 8 bases, with 19 bases sitting between them. The CDR3 runs 14 residues. Germline V gene lookup returns CDR1 SGHKS and CDR2 YYEKEE (reference sequence). As DNA, the CDR3 is TGTGCCAGCAGTTTCGGGGGGGGGTTATACGGCTACACCTTC. Amino acid sequence: CASSFGGGLYGYTF.

This clonotype was detected only a few times. The rearrangement joins TRBV6-4 to TRBJ2-3; TRBD1 aligns across 9 bases. This CDR3 contains 16 residues. V dropped 4 bases and J dropped 0; count of bases not matched to a gene: 5. CDR1 is MRHNA, CDR2 SNTAGT, per germline. CDR3 residues: CASSVHRGHSTDTQYF. CDR3 sequence (DNA): TGTGCCAGCAGTGTTCACAGGGGGCATAGCACAGATACGCAGTATTTT.

This clonotype has at least ten counts. The chain joins TRBV2 to TRBJ2-5, with no clear D. CDR1 is SNHLY and CDR2 is FYNNEI in the germline V gene. The CDR3 spans 14 residues. Deletions cut 2 bases from V and 3 bases from J, with 10 bases between. The CDR3 spells CASSERARKETQYF. The CDR3 DNA is TGTGCCAGCAGTGAAAGGGCGAGGAAAGAGACCCAGTACTTC. The whole variable domain, remainder taken from reference TRBV2 and TRBJ2-5, is EPEVTQTPSHQVTQMGQEVILRCVPISNHLYFYWYRQILGQKVEFLVSFYNNEISEKSEIFDDQFSVERPDGSNFTLKIRSTKLEDSAMYFCASSERARKETQYFGPGTRLLVL.

This chain connects TRBV4-2 to TRBJ2-5; no clear D. CDR3 length equals 12 residues. The V end was cut by 0 bases, the J end by 5 bases, with 4 bases between. Germline V gives CDR1 LGHNA, CDR2 YNFKEQ. CDR3 sequence (DNA): TGTGCCAGCAGCCAAGAGACTGAGACCCAGTACTTC. This encodes CASSQETETQYF.